This TCR beta chain was found in a study of response to subunit inactivated influenza vaccine. V was cut by 9 bases and J by 4 bases, with 9 bases left in between. The CDR3 is made up of 12 amino acids. The germline gives CDR1 KGHDR, CDR2 SFDVKD. TCRdb passed the RT-PCR reads through MiXCR, listing each CDR3 protein once. The data hold approximately 300,000 distinct CDR3 sequences, with around 20% observed a single time. Points from the study as a whole: The authors suggested that few new T cells are recruited per seasonal influenza vaccination.

Remarks on this clonotype: Its antigen is unidentified.

The rearrangement uses TRBV24-1 and TRBJ1-5; D possibly corresponds to TRBD1 (6 bases). This material consisted of PBMCs from blood, taken 21 months after vaccination. This sequence originates from a man between 50 and 70 years old who received an inactivated influenza vaccine. CDR3: CATSRGNQPQHF. The CDR3 nucleotides are TGTGCCACCTCGAGGGGGAATCAGCCCCAGCATTTT.